The TCR beta chain under discussion was sequenced for a study of CD8 T cells in Susac syndrome (dated by TCRdb to the late 2010s). In terms of the full investigation: Whether CD8+ T cell activation and differentiation in Susac syndrome was antigen driven was tested using repertoire sequencing. What the work shows at the level of the full study, not this receptor alone: The number of individuals in the TCR sequencing and HLA analysis was recognized as being relatively small.

RNA was extracted with the RNeasy kit and roughly 0.45 to 1 ug was reverse transcribed using random hexamers. TCR beta CDR3 regions were amplified with the immunoSEQ multiplex PCR assay covering 54 Vbeta and 13 Jbeta segments. PCR amplification bias was corrected by using a synthetic template baseline for primer optimization and computational correction. The authors' pipeline ran thus. Reads were annotated to V, D and J genes per IMGT and analyzed with immunoSEQ Analyzer, keeping only productive sequences. Clonality was calculated as one minus the Shannon entropy normalized by log2 of the number of productive unique sequences. For each patient and control, public and private clones were evaluated among the 100 most prevalent clones. Clones were defined as Susac-specific when absent from the healthy and MS cohorts, from over a thousand published viral clones and from other ImmuneACCESS disease sequences. In-frame beta chains were kept once TCRdb had trimmed the public reads at Q25 with fastp and called clones with MiXCR. When rows share a CDR3 protein, they turn into one entry using the most common DNA and genes. The V and J calls were determined by TCRdb, not by the authors. The sample table holds around 230,000 distinct CDR3 sequences, of which roughly 96% were seen once. The ten largest clones represent around 0.099% of the sample.

Peripheral blood CD8+ and CD4+ T cells from healthy donors, Susac syndrome patients and multiple sclerosis patients were profiled by high-throughput TCR beta sequencing. Multiple sclerosis controls were treatment-naive patients with stable or active relapsing-remitting disease fulfilling revised McDonald criteria. Bulk CD8+ and CD4+ T cells were purified by magnetic negative isolation, whereas CD8+ TEMRA cells were enriched by FACS. Blood was collected in EDTA tubes and processed within 24 hours, with PBMCs isolated through density gradient centrifugation. PBMCs intended for TCR sequencing were frozen in liquid nitrogen and were later thawed in a 37 degrees C water bath. The sorted or isolated CD4+, CD8+ and CD8+ TEMRA cells reached a purity of at least 90%. Points on this clonotype: Its recognized antigen is unknown. No clone much larger than this one lies a single base away; base qualities are absent.

The material sequenced was CD4+ T cells from PBMCs. This TCR was sampled from a human donor with multiple sclerosis.

In nucleotides, the sequence is TGTGCCTGGCGGGACAGATTGTACGAGCAGTACTTC. The translation is CAWRDRLYEQYF. The sequence joins TRBV30 to TRBJ2-7; 7 nucleotides in the junction match TRBD1. The germline V gene (reference sequence) supplies CDR1 GTSNPN and CDR2 SVGIG. Reading from cysteine to phenylalanine, the CDR3 counts 12 amino acids. This entry keeps only the CDR3 DNA: 36 bases, framed from base 1. Trimming takes 5 bases off V and 4 bases off J; junction bases not matched to a gene: 5.